One sample yielded the 23 T cell receptor beta chains listed below, sequenced in a study of regulatory T cells in long-lasting Graves disease. Construction of the TCR beta libraries employed iRepertoire HTBI primers in conjunction with Arm-PCR of CDR3 regions. In TCRdb, the multiplex PCR reads were re-called with MiXCR into one record per CDR3 protein. The table lists some 420,000 distinct CDR3 sequences, about 20% of them singletons. The time point: persistent/refractory GD, antithyroid drugs over 5 years with positive TRAb. PBMCs provided the RNA from which the TCR library was made. This sample comprised peripheral blood mononuclear cells (PBMCs), obtained when the disease was refractory, from a patient treated with antithyroid drugs. These receptors were taken from a female donor with Graves disease.

This clonotype was observed a handful of times. Given a much more abundant clone one base away, this may be a read error. The chain uses TRBV2 and TRBJ2-7; TRBD2 agrees at 7 bases. The CDR3 has 12 residues. Per germline, CDR1 SNHLY and CDR2 FYNNEI. The CDR3 sequence is CASGAGAYGQYF. DNA of the CDR3: TGTGCCAGCGGGGCGGGAGCCTACGGGCAGTACTTC.

J is TRBJ2-2 and V is TRBV20-1; 16 positions agree with TRBD2. The CDR3 totals 16 residues. Trimming at V came to 6 bases and at J to 3 bases, leaving 4 bases not matched to a gene. Germline V gene sequence: CDR1 DFQATT, CDR2 SNEGSKA (reference sequence). CDR3 bases: TGCAGTGCCCAGGGACTAGCGGGAGGGGACACCGGGGAGCTGTTTTTT. Amino acids: CSAQGLAGGDTGELFF.

The chain is built from TRBV5-1 and TRBJ2-6, with D uncertain. Germline V gives CDR1 SGHRS, CDR2 YFSETQ. This CDR3 contains 17 residues. V was trimmed by 4 bases and J by 1 base, leaving 15 bases between them. The CDR3 loop is CASSPPKGGSGANVLTF. CDR3 DNA sequence: TGCGCCAGCAGCCCCCCGAAGGGTGGGTCTGGGGCCAACGTCCTGACTTTC.

This clonotype was detected a few times. The chain joins TRBV3-1 to TRBJ2-5; 11 positions match TRBD2. This CDR3 is 14 amino acids long. CDR1 LGHDT and CDR2 YNNKEL come from the germline V gene (reference sequence). With 3 bases clipped from V and 3 bases from J, the junction kept 0 bases outside the gene matches. As DNA, the CDR3 is TGTGCCAGCAGCCAGGGACTAGCGGAAGAGACCCAGTACTTC. This codes for CASSQGLAEETQYF.

The gene calls are TRBV28 and TRBJ1-3; D not certain. Trimming pared 2 bases from V and 10 bases from J, leaving 12 bases between. This CDR3 comprises 13 residues. Germline V gives CDR1 MDHEN, CDR2 SYDVKM. CDR3 amino acids: CASSLPVASTIYF. As DNA, the CDR3 is TGTGCCAGCAGTTTACCGGTAGCGAGTACCATATATTTT.

The V and J genes are TRBV6-1 and TRBJ2-4; D uncertain. V lost 5 bases to trimming and J lost 0 bases, with 14 bases between them. The CDR3 loop spans 16 amino acids. Germline lookup yields CDR1 MNHNS and CDR2 SASEGT. CDR3 residues: CASSPAEPIAKNIQYF. The CDR3 DNA sequence: TGTGCCAGCAGTCCCGCAGAGCCCATAGCCAAAAACATTCAGTACTTC.

This clonotype was counted many times. The rearrangement joins TRBV5-1 to TRBJ2-2; TRBD2 matches 9 bases. Per germline, CDR1 SGHRS and CDR2 YFSETQ. This CDR3 is built from 16 residues. J gave up 3 bases and V 1 base, and 4 bases lay outside the gene matches. CDR3 loop: CASSLTTSGDTGELFF. Written as DNA, the CDR3 is TGCGCCAGCAGCTTGACGACTAGCGGAGACACCGGGGAGCTGTTTTTT.

The CDR3: CASAPTGGGFQYF. The DNA for the CDR3 is TGTGCTAGTGCCCCGACAGGAGGGGGGTTTCAGTACTTC. The chain employs TRBV12-5 and TRBJ2-4; D possibly uses TRBD1 or TRBD2 (6 bases each). Germline CDR1 reads LGHNT; CDR2 reads FRNRAP. V was shortened by 7 bases and J by 11 bases, with 18 bases between the two germline ends. CDR3 length: 13 amino acids. Using reference TRBV12-5 and TRBJ2-4 for the parts outside the CDR3, the full variable domain is DARVTQTPRHKVTEMGQEVTMRCQPILGHNTVFWYRQTMMQGLELLAYFRNRAPLDDSGMPKDRFSAEMPDATLATLKIQPSEPRDSAVYFCASAPTGGGFQYFGAGTRLSVL.

This clonotype has ten or more counts. V gene TRBV2 combines with J gene TRBJ1-5; the D gene is possibly TRBD1 (6 bases). There are 12 residues in the CDR3. Per germline, CDR1 SNHLY and CDR2 FYNNEI. The V and J ends lost 6 bases and 6 bases respectively, with 9 bases between them. The CDR3 DNA sequence: TGTGCCAGCAGGGGACAAATTCAGCCCCAGCATTTT. Translating gives CASRGQIQPQHF.

V and J are TRBV13 and TRBJ2-7, with TRBD2 identical over 8 bases. The CDR3 totals 15 residues. V trimming: 5 bases; J trimming: 3 bases; junction bases outside the gene matches: 9. CDR1 PRHDT and CDR2 FYEKMQ come from the germline V gene (reference sequence). CDR3 bases: TGTGCCAGCAGCCCGGGAGGGGATATGGGCTACGAGCAGTACTTC. Encoded protein: CASSPGGDMGYEQYF.

This clonotype has just a few counts. The J gene is TRBJ1-4, the V gene TRBV30; D perhaps matches TRBD1 (5 bases). Germline CDR1 is GTSNPN and CDR2 is SVGIG (reference sequence). The CDR3 consists of 14 residues. V lost 0 bases and J 4 bases, leaving 9 bases between the germline ends. The CDR3: CAWSVAGHNEKLFF. The CDR3 coding sequence is TGTGCCTGGAGTGTAGCGGGGCATAATGAAAAACTGTTTTTT.

As concerns this clonotype: A much larger clone sits a single nucleotide away, making a read error possible. The J gene is TRBJ2-5, the V gene TRBV12-3 or TRBV12-4; 8 positions match TRBD1. This CDR3 is built from 15 residues. V lost 4 bases to trimming and J lost 2 bases; unmatched junction nucleotides: 6. The CDR3 DNA is TGTGCCAGCAGTTGGGGACAGGAGGTACAAGAGACCCAGTACTTC. Amino acids: CASSWGQEVQETQYF.

There are a few counts of this clonotype. The V call is TRBV14, the J call TRBJ1-2; D call uncertain. The V end was cut by 4 bases, the J end by 1 base, with 13 bases between. The CDR3 has 15 residues. CDR1 SGHDN and CDR2 FVKESK come from the germline V gene. The CDR3 DNA is TGTGCCAGCAGCCCCCGTCGGACCGTTAACTATGGCTACACCTTC. This codes for CASSPRRTVNYGYTF.

This clonotype was observed at least ten times. DNA of the CDR3: TGTGCCAGCAGTCCTCTCGGGTCCTATAATTCACCCCTCCACTTT. The encoded protein is CASSPLGSYNSPLHF. The chain uses TRBV12-3 or TRBV12-4 and TRBJ1-6; unclear D gene. The CDR3 length is 15 residues. Deletions cut 5 bases from V and 1 base from J, with 9 bases between.

The DNA of the CDR3 is TGCGCCAGCAGCCAAGTTTACCGCAGGGGCTGGTTCTTC. Translation: CASSQVYRRGWFF. The chain uses TRBV4-1 and TRBJ2-1; D perhaps matches TRBD1 (6 bases). This CDR3 has 13 amino acids. Between the trimmed V and J ends, which lost 1 base and 15 bases, there was a span of 16 bases. Germline CDR1 reads MGHRA; CDR2 reads YSYEKL.

Turning to this clonotype: A much larger clone lies one base from this, so it may be a read error. Here the CDR3 omits its conserved ending phenylalanine or tryptophan, so a read error is the likely source. The chain recombines TRBV20-1 with TRBJ2-2; D is ambiguous. This CDR3 is 15 amino acids long. CDR1 is DFQATT, CDR2 SNEGSKA, per germline (reference sequence). Deletions cut 2 bases from V and 0 bases from J, with 10 bases between. In nucleotides, the CDR3 is TGCAGTGCTAGATCCAGGCGGACGAACACCGGGGAGCTGTTTTCT. It yields the protein CSARSRRTNTGELFS.

This clonotype showed up many times. This rearrangement joins TRBV28 to TRBJ1-2; 9 nucleotides align to TRBD1. V was clipped by 5 bases and J by 5 bases; unmatched bases: 3. This CDR3 is 13 amino acids long. CDR1 is MDHEN, CDR2 SYDVKM, per germline. The CDR3 reads CASSPDRGYGYTF. The CDR3 nucleotides read TGTGCCAGCAGTCCCGACAGGGGGTATGGCTACACCTTC.

The genes are TRBV7-3 and TRBJ1-1; D is undetermined. Trimming stripped 0 bases from V and 2 bases from J, with 10 bases between. CDR3 length equals 15 residues. From germline, CDR1 is SGHTA and CDR2 FQGTGA. As DNA, the CDR3 is TGTGCCAGCAGCTTAACCGAGGCCCTTAACACTGAAGCTTTCTTT. It yields the protein CASSLTEALNTEAFF.

The V call is TRBV6-5, the J call TRBJ2-5; D is possibly TRBD2 (5 bases). Germline V gene sequence: CDR1 MNHEY, CDR2 SVGAGI. The V gene lost 0 bases and the J gene lost 5 bases, with 16 bases spanning the gap. The CDR3 has 16 amino acids. This chain's CDR3 is CASSYSRGSVVETQYF. The CDR3 bases are TGTGCCAGCAGTTACTCGAGAGGGAGCGTCGTTGAGACCCAGTACTTC.

In its sample, this clonotype was seen many times. CDR3: CASSNGHYHQPQHF. The CDR3 nucleotides are TGTGCCAGCAGCAATGGACACTACCATCAGCCCCAGCATTTT. The V gene is TRBV2, the J gene TRBJ1-5, with a tentative D call TRBD1 (5 bases). This CDR3 spans 14 amino acids. The germline gives CDR1 SNHLY, CDR2 FYNNEI. V shed 6 bases and J shed 5 bases, with 14 bases lying between them.

This clonotype was recorded at least ten times. This chain joins TRBV6-1 and TRBJ1-2; 7 bases are shared with TRBD1. CDR1 is MNHNS, CDR2 SASEGT, per germline. The CDR3 consists of 12 residues. The ends lost 8 bases at V and 3 bases at J; junction bases unmatched: 3. The CDR3 region has the DNA TGTGCCAGCCAGGGGGACTACTATGGCTACACCTTC. Its protein is CASQGDYYGYTF.

Comments on this clonotype: A much larger clone lies a single base off, so this may be a read error. The CDR3 reads CASSLGGPRGQYF. In DNA form, the CDR3 reads TGTGCCAGCAGTCTCGGAGGGCCCCGGGGGCAGTACTTC. The V gene is TRBV12-3 or TRBV12-4, the J gene TRBJ2-7; TRBD2 is a possible D gene (6 bases). V shed 5 bases and J shed 9 bases, with 17 bases lying between them. This CDR3 is built from 13 residues.

The chain recombines TRBV27 with TRBJ2-7; 10 bases are a match to TRBD2. J lost 5 bases, V lost 9 bases, and 10 bases had no gene match. The CDR3 is made up of 14 amino acids. Germline CDR1 MNHEY, CDR2 SMNVEV (reference sequence). This chain's CDR3 is CASRRLAGADEQYF. The CDR3 DNA reads TGTGCCAGTAGACGTCTAGCGGGAGCTGACGAGCAGTACTTC.